This T cell receptor beta chain originates from a study of cytomegalovirus exposure and HLA in healthy donors. The overall study: Most genotyped donors, over 70% of around 370, had Caucasian-associated genetic ancestry.

The V gene's germline CDR1 is MNHNS and CDR2 SASEGT. Trimming at V came to 0 bases and at J to 2 bases, leaving 3 bases not matched to a gene. The CDR3 covers 16 residues. PCR amplification relied on 60 Vbeta primers (plus 13 Jbeta primers). Per the study methods: Unique TCR beta chains totaled roughly 79 million in a later count, with roughly 11 million of them shared. Generated by immunoSEQ multiplex PCR, the TCRdb table keeps only in-frame clones and is missing some. That table is the source of V, J and clone size, and D and trimming were worked out from the DNA. In the table there are about 140,000 clones, about 80% of which are singletons. Healthy donors of bone marrow made up the group. General observations from the study: A later analysis linked a missense variant in DCLRE1C to the trimming of TCR beta V and J genes.

As regards this clone: Antigen specificity is unknown.

Sequencing was performed on PBMCs. The rearrangement joins TRBV6-1 to TRBJ1-5; 8 bases are a match to TRBD1. The sequence came from a man aged 40-49 years in good health and CMV-seronegative. CDR3 in DNA: TGTGCCAGCAGTGAAGCACCAGGGGGCGGCAATCAGCCCCAGCATTTT. Translated, it gives CASSEAPGGGNQPQHF.